This T cell receptor (beta chain) was found in a study of cytomegalovirus exposure and HLA in healthy donors. A multiplex PCR was run with 60 Vbeta primers and 13 Jbeta primers. TCRdb's table, derived via immunoSEQ multiplex PCR, lists solely in-frame clones and lacks some. The listing contains 50,000 to 70,000 clones. At collection, donors were nominally healthy, but unrecorded immune exposures were probable. The V end lost 6 bases, the J end lost 6 bases, and 15 bases lay between the germline ends. The germline CDR1 and CDR2 sequences are SNHLY and FYNNEI. The CDR3 length is 14 residues. The V call is TRBV2, the J call TRBJ1-5; perhaps TRBD1 as D (6 bases). Material: PBMCs. The TCR comes from a man aged 45 to 65 in good health and CMV-seropositive. This CDR3 reads CASSLRGESQPQHF. For the CDR3, the DNA is TGTGCCAGCAGCCTCAGGGGTGAGTCTCAGCCCCAGCATTTT.